This T cell receptor beta chain was sequenced during a study of vaccination effects on CD4 cells after COVID-19. Study-wide background: The cohort was immunized with two doses of either the BNT162b2 or mRNA-1273 vaccine.

TCRdb keeps only in-frame clones here, not all; method: immunoSEQ multiplex PCR. The sample lists 55,000 or so clones, roughly 76% seen once, with about 17% in the top ten. Within the ViraFEST assay, antigen-specific CD4+ T cells underwent expansion with viral peptide pools prior to sequencing. The culture ran for 10 days, and then CD4+ T cells were isolated. Previously uninfected by SARS-CoV-2, the vaccine recipients also showed negative nucleocapsid antibodies. Peptides at about 9.9 ug/ml and IL-2 at 9 to 10 IU/ml were added to approximately 2 million PBMC per well. Each culture had half its medium swapped for IL-2 medium on days 3 and 7. As to this clone: The antigen remains undetermined.

This CDR3 has 14 residues. Germline V lookup: CDR1 SEHNR, CDR2 FQNEAQ (reference sequence). V was trimmed by 2 bases and J by 7 bases, leaving 14 bases between them. The source material was CD4+ T cells from PBMCs cultured with SARS-CoV-2 spike peptides, sampled before COVID-19 vaccination. The J gene is TRBJ1-2, the V gene TRBV7-9, with D possibly being TRBD1 (5 bases). This receptor was identified in a human donor who received a COVID-19 vaccine. CDR3 region: CASSLMGGTPGYTF. CDR3 in DNA: TGTGCCAGCAGCTTAATGGGAGGGACCCCTGGCTACACCTTC.